This passage covers 30 T cell receptor beta chains from one sample sequenced in a study of CD8 T cells in ankylosing spondylitis. TCRdb passed the 5' RACE reads through MiXCR, listing each CDR3 protein once. The sample yields about 300,000 distinct CDR3 sequences, about a fifth seen once. The sample was blood, either unsorted or a sorted T cell fraction (not recorded which). Source of these receptors: a female donor with ankylosing spondylitis or in good health (not recorded which).

V is TRBV5-1 and J is TRBJ2-1, with 14 bases that match TRBD2. Germline V gives CDR1 SGHRS, CDR2 YFSETQ. Trimming at V came to 4 bases and at J to 5 bases, leaving 5 bases not matched to a gene. The CDR3 is 16 residues long. The CDR3 is CASSGTSGSRDNEQFF. The CDR3 DNA follows: TGCGCCAGCAGCGGGACTAGCGGGAGTCGGGACAATGAGCAGTTCTTC.

The rearrangement uses TRBV12-3 or TRBV12-4 and TRBJ2-5; TRBD2 might be the D (6 bases). Trimming pared 5 bases from V and 2 bases from J, leaving 15 bases between. The length of the CDR3 is 15 residues. Here the CDR3 DNA reads TGTGCCAGCAGTCCGATCGGGCGGGGTCAAGAGACCCAGTACTTC. It encodes CASSPIGRGQETQYF.

This clonotype was counted at least ten times. CDR3 loop: CSVGPLVTGELFF. DNA for the CDR3: TGCAGCGTGGGGCCCCTAGTCACCGGGGAGCTGTTTTTT. The V gene is TRBV29-1, the J gene TRBJ2-2; D is perhaps TRBD1 (5 bases). In germline, CDR1 is SQVTM, CDR2 ANQGSEA. The germline V and J ends were trimmed by 6 bases and 4 bases, with 12 bases remaining between them. The length of the CDR3 is 13 residues.

This chain connects TRBV4-2 to TRBJ2-3, with D unresolved. CDR1 LGHNA and CDR2 YNFKEQ come from the germline V gene. V lost 4 bases, J lost 6 bases, and 20 bases lay in between. The CDR3 has 16 amino acids. The CDR3 coding sequence is TGTGCCAGCAGCCCCCGGACCACCGACACACACGATACGCAGTATTTT. This sequence encodes CASSPRTTDTHDTQYF.

The V call is TRBV20-1, the J call TRBJ2-5; D is perhaps TRBD2 (6 bases). The germline V gene has CDR1 DFQATT and CDR2 SNEGSKA (reference sequence). This CDR3 is built from 14 residues. The V end was cut by 3 bases, the J end by 2 bases, with 13 bases between. The CDR3 region has the DNA TGCAGTGCTAGGAGGGACTTCTCTCAAGAGACCCAGTACTTC. This encodes CSARRDFSQETQYF.

This clonotype qualifies as medium-sized (0.01 to 0.1%). The chain couples TRBV6-5 to TRBJ2-1; maybe TRBD2 (5 bases). The CDR3 runs 14 residues. The V and J ends lost 2 bases and 0 bases respectively, with 5 bases between them. Germline values: CDR1 MNHEY, CDR2 SVGAGI. CDR3 residues: CASSYTSSYNEQFF. CDR3 DNA sequence: TGTGCCAGCAGTTACACTAGCTCCTACAATGAGCAGTTCTTC.

The table lists this clonotype with many counts. This rearrangement joins TRBV12-3 or TRBV12-4 to TRBJ2-5, with TRBD1 matching over 8 bases. V lost 6 bases to trimming and J lost 4 bases; unmatched junction nucleotides: 10. This CDR3 is built from 15 residues. CDR3 region: CASSSIRGRPETQYF. The CDR3 coding sequence is TGTGCCAGCAGCTCGATCAGGGGGCGGCCAGAGACCCAGTACTTC.

This clonotype was recorded a few times. The V call is TRBV10-3, the J call TRBJ2-7; D possibly uses TRBD1 or TRBD2 (5 bases each). The V gene lost 6 bases and the J gene lost 2 bases, with 11 bases spanning the gap. The CDR3 contains 13 residues. Germline CDR1 is ENHRY and CDR2 is SYGVKD. CDR3 sequence: CAIRTTGTYEQYF. Here the CDR3 DNA reads TGTGCCATCAGGACTACAGGAACCTACGAGCAGTACTTC.

The chain couples TRBV6-1 to TRBJ1-6, with TRBD1 identical over 7 bases. V shed 6 bases and J 5 bases; nucleotides not matched to a gene: 13. Germline V gene sequence: CDR1 MNHNS, CDR2 SASEGT. The CDR3 is 17 residues long. Here the CDR3 reads CASSRLGRGYHNSPLHF. CDR3 DNA: TGTGCCAGCAGCCGTCTCGGCAGGGGGTACCATAATTCACCCCTCCACTTT.

This chain links TRBV6-5 with TRBJ1-2; 9 bases agree with TRBD1. This CDR3 region has 15 residues. Per the germline V gene, CDR1 is MNHEY and CDR2 is SVGAGI. The V and J ends lost 6 bases and 2 bases, in that order; junction bases with no gene match: 7. The CDR3, as DNA: TGTGCCAGCAGCTACGGGACAGGGCGAAACTATGGCTACACCTTC. Translating it yields CASSYGTGRNYGYTF.

CDR3 region: CASSYEGYTGELFF. The CDR3 DNA is TGTGCCAGCAGTTACGAGGGGTACACCGGGGAGCTGTTTTTT. The chain is built from TRBV6-5 and TRBJ2-2; D might be TRBD1 or TRBD2, each matching 5 bases. Trimming cost V 2 bases and J 3 bases, with 7 bases left between them. Germline V gene lookup returns CDR1 MNHEY and CDR2 SVGAGI. CDR3 length equals 14 residues.

The V call is TRBV5-1, the J call TRBJ2-7, with 7 bases identical to TRBD2. V lost 4 bases and J lost 1; bases outside the gene matches: 5. The CDR3 is 14 residues long. Germline CDR1 reads SGHRS; CDR2 reads YFSETQ. CDR3 bases: TGCGCCAGCAGCCCGGGGGGTATGTCCTACGAGCAGTACTTC. Protein: CASSPGGMSYEQYF.

This clonotype was seen at least ten times. The chain couples TRBV29-1 to TRBJ2-7; no definite D call. Trimming removed 7 bases from V and 0 bases from J, with 13 bases in between. Looked up from germline, CDR1 is SQVTM and CDR2 is ANQGSEA. CDR3 length: 13 amino acids. The CDR3 nucleotides read TGCAGCGCTCCGACACGTACCTCCTACGAGCAGTACTTC. Its protein is CSAPTRTSYEQYF.

There are a few counts of this clonotype. This chain joins TRBV12-3 or TRBV12-4 and TRBJ2-3, with 12 nucleotides matching TRBD1. After removal of 4 bases from V and 1 base from J, the junction contained 9 bases not matched to a gene. The CDR3 runs 18 residues. The CDR3 region has the DNA TGTGCCAGCAGTTCCGGGACAGGGGGCGAGTTTGGCACAGATACGCAGTATTTT. Amino acids: CASSSGTGGEFGTDTQYF.

The chain links TRBV14 to TRBJ2-1; tentative D call: TRBD1 (7 bases). Germline V gene sequence: CDR1 SGHDN, CDR2 FVKESK. The germline V and J ends were trimmed by 0 bases and 4 bases, with 16 bases remaining between them. The CDR3 loop spans 17 amino acids. The CDR3, as DNA: TGTGCCAGCAGCCAAGAGGGCAGGGGGAGGCGATACAATGAGCAGTTCTTC. This codes for CASSQEGRGRRYNEQFF.

This clonotype was seen a handful of times. This chain connects TRBV7-2 to TRBJ2-1; D is unresolved. The V gene lost 2 bases and the J gene lost 9 bases, with 17 bases spanning the gap. From germline, CDR1 is SGHTA and CDR2 FQGNSA. CDR3 size: 15 residues. The CDR3 loop is CASSLTIGPRGEQFF. The CDR3 DNA follows: TGTGCCAGCAGCTTAACTATCGGACCGCGAGGTGAGCAGTTCTTC.

This chain joins TRBV7-2 and TRBJ2-7; weak D call: TRBD2 (5 bases). The CDR3 covers 15 residues. The V end was cut by 6 bases, the J end by 3 bases, with 18 bases between. CDR1 and CDR2 from the germline V gene are SGHTA and FQGNSA. In DNA, the CDR3 is TGTGCCAGCAGTCCAGGACTCCCTGGATTCTACGAGCAGTACTTC. Protein sequence: CASSPGLPGFYEQYF. Together with reference TRBV7-2 and TRBJ2-7, the CDR3 gives the full variable domain: GAGVSQSPSNKVTEKGKDVELRCDPISGHTALYWYRQSLGQGLEFLIYFQGNSAPDKSGLPSDRFSAERTGGSVSTLTIQRTQQEDSAVYLCASSPGLPGFYEQYFGPGTRLTVT.

This sequence joins TRBV12-3 or TRBV12-4 and TRBJ1-4; no definite D call. V gave up 3 bases and J gave up 7 bases, with 12 bases separating them. The CDR3 totals 14 residues. The CDR3 DNA reads TGTGCCAGCAGTTTCGTAGGGAGTTTTGAAAAACTGTTTTTT. Translating gives CASSFVGSFEKLFF.

The chain combines TRBV7-2 with TRBJ1-2; 7 positions agree with TRBD1. Trimming took 5 bases from V and 0 from J; bases not matched to a gene: 15. The CDR3 has 18 amino acids. Germline values: CDR1 SGHTA, CDR2 FQGNSA. For the CDR3, the DNA is TGTGCCAGCAGCGCCACGACAGGGCGTGGGGATTCTAACTATGGCTACACCTTC. Residues: CASSATTGRGDSNYGYTF.

This clonotype came up a few times. The V call is TRBV29-1, the J call TRBJ2-7; the match to TRBD1 covers 7 bases. The CDR3 extends over 12 amino acids. Losses at the gene ends were 4 bases for V and 2 bases for J; bases not matched to a gene: 2. From germline, CDR1 is SQVTM and CDR2 ANQGSEA. CDR3 amino acids: CSVGDRTYEQYF. CDR3 sequence (DNA): TGCAGCGTTGGGGACAGAACCTACGAGCAGTACTTC.

This clonotype was seen a few times. The V gene is TRBV7-2, the J gene TRBJ2-7, with D maybe TRBD2 (5 bases). CDR3 length: 13 amino acids. Germline CDR1 and CDR2: SGHTA and FQGNSA. Trimming removed 5 bases from V and 5 bases from J, with 13 bases in between. The CDR3 nucleotides read TGTGCCAGCAGCGCGGATTCGGGAAACGAGCAGTACTTC. As protein: CASSADSGNEQYF.

The chain employs TRBV6-1 and TRBJ2-7, with D perhaps given as TRBD1 or TRBD2 (5 bases each). The CDR3 length is 14 residues. Trimming removed 6 bases from V and 3 bases from J, with 15 bases in between. Germline assignment: CDR1 MNHNS and CDR2 SASEGT. CDR3 sequence: CASSWDRSNYEQYF. As DNA, the CDR3 is TGTGCCAGCAGCTGGGACCGGTCAAACTACGAGCAGTACTTC.

This clonotype occurred a few times. The V call is TRBV7-6, the J call TRBJ2-3, with 15 bases identical to TRBD2. The junction had 8 bases not matched to a gene; V was cut back by 5 bases and J by 8 bases. The germline V gene encodes CDR1 SGHVS and CDR2 FNYEAQ. The CDR3 has 16 residues. The CDR3 bases are TGTGCCAGCAGCACCGGGACTAGCGGGAGGTGGAGTACGCAGTATTTT. Translating it yields CASSTGTSGRWSTQYF.

This chain connects TRBV5-1 to TRBJ2-3; perhaps TRBD2 as D (6 bases). The CDR3 loop spans 14 amino acids. Germline V gene lookup returns CDR1 SGHRS and CDR2 YFSETQ. The ends were cut back, 4 bases at V and 1 base at J, with 10 bases in the middle. CDR3 DNA sequence: TGCGCCAGCAGCCTGCGGGACCGCACAGATACGCAGTATTTT. Its translation is CASSLRDRTDTQYF.

The chain couples TRBV7-8 to TRBJ1-1, with unresolved D. Per the germline V gene, CDR1 is SGHVS and CDR2 is FQNEAQ. Between the trimmed V and J ends, which lost 5 bases and 6 bases, there was a span of 10 bases. This CDR3 comprises 12 residues. The CDR3 loop reads CASSTLLAEAFF. Here the CDR3 DNA reads TGTGCCAGCAGCACACTCTTGGCTGAAGCTTTCTTT.

The sample holds a few counts of this clonotype. V is TRBV2 and J is TRBJ1-3, with D uncertain. Germline lookup yields CDR1 SNHLY and CDR2 FYNNEI. This CDR3 has 18 residues. The V end lost 5 bases, the J end lost 1 base, and 21 bases lay between the germline ends. The CDR3 DNA sequence: TGTGCCAGCAGTTTTGCAGGCCAGACGAGGAAGTCTGGAAACACCATATATTTT. It is translated as CASSFAGQTRKSGNTIYF.

This clonotype was detected ten times or more. The rearrangement uses TRBV20-1 and TRBJ1-6, with a possible D match to TRBD1 (6 bases). V was trimmed by 0 bases and J by 9 bases, leaving 18 bases between them. Germline V lookup: CDR1 DFQATT, CDR2 SNEGSKA (reference sequence). The CDR3 is 16 residues long. CDR3 in amino acids: CSARDKGPGDGSPLHF. The CDR3 bases are TGCAGTGCTAGAGATAAAGGGCCAGGGGATGGTTCACCCCTCCACTTT.

This chain links TRBV6-2 or TRBV6-3 with TRBJ2-7; 9 bases are shared with TRBD1. The CDR3 is 11 residues long. The junction had 2 bases not matched to a gene; V was cut back by 10 bases and J by 4 bases. CDR1 MNHEY and CDR2 SVGEGT come from the germline V gene. In nucleotides, the CDR3 is TGTGCCACGGACAGGGGTTACGAGCAGTACTTC. Translated, it gives CATDRGYEQYF.

This clonotype was seen more than once but under ten times. The chain couples TRBV12-3 or TRBV12-4 to TRBJ2-6; D not resolved. The V gene lost 7 bases and the J gene lost 6 bases, with 7 bases spanning the gap. The CDR3 contains 12 residues. The CDR3, as DNA: TGTGCCAGCAAAGGGATGGCCAACGTCCTGACTTTC. It yields the protein CASKGMANVLTF.

This chain joins TRBV10-1 and TRBJ2-3; maybe TRBD2 (6 bases). CDR3 length: 13 residues. V lost 4 bases, J lost 3 bases, and 8 bases lay in between. Germline loops: CDR1 WNHNN, CDR2 SYGVQD (reference sequence). The CDR3 DNA reads as TGCGCCAGCAGTGGTGGGGGGACAGATACGCAGTATTTT. Its protein product is CASSGGGTDTQYF.